The 17 T cell receptor beta chains reported below all come from one sample, sequenced in a study of T cell responses to AZD1222 COVID-19 vaccine (dated by TCRdb to 2020 to 2023). The library was made by the immunoSEQ multiplex PCR assay. TCRdb carries this immuneACCESS record with in-frame sequences only. Its versions omit some clonotypes, under half of them owing to an unresolved V gene in the studies checked, with the rest unexplained. This sample has approximately 160,000 clones in its table, and approximately 94% of those were observed once. The ten largest clones add up to over 4.5% of the sample. What this sample's time point label stands for: about 28 days (+/-7) after the second vaccine dose. This material consisted of peripheral blood, taken 28 days after the second AZD1222 dose. The receptors derive from an adult who received the AZD1222 COVID-19 vaccine.

The chain joins TRBV3-1 (or the pseudogene TRBV3-2) to TRBJ2-7, with 11 bases fitting TRBD2. Trimming at V came to 5 bases and at J to 2 bases, leaving 2 bases not matched to a gene. CDR1 and CDR2 (germline): LGHDT, YNNKEL (reference sequence). The CDR3 is 14 amino acids. Here the CDR3 DNA reads TGTGCCAGCAGCGGGACTAGCGGTACCTACGAGCAGTACTTC. Its protein is CASSGTSGTYEQYF.

The gene calls are TRBV28 and TRBJ1-1, with D possibly being TRBD1 (5 bases). Looked up from germline, CDR1 is MDHEN and CDR2 is SYDVKM. V was trimmed by 3 bases and J by 8 bases, leaving 10 bases between them. The CDR3 covers 12 residues. Written as DNA, the CDR3 is TGTGCCAGCAGTTTGGACAATAGGGAAGCTTTCTTT. Protein: CASSLDNREAFF.

The chain uses TRBV4-2 and TRBJ1-2; TRBD1 is a possible D gene (5 bases). V was shortened by 1 base and J by 6 bases, with 9 bases between the two germline ends. CDR3 length: 13 residues. CDR1 and CDR2 (germline): LGHNA, YNFKEQ. The CDR3 sequence is CASSQAGEDGYTF. The CDR3 nucleotides read TGTGCCAGCAGCCAAGCGGGGGAGGATGGCTACACCTTC.

This clone appeared a single time. The chain employs TRBV6-5 and TRBJ2-2; weak D call: TRBD1 (6 bases). Germline assignment: CDR1 MNHEY and CDR2 SVGAGI. Trimming cost V 5 bases and J 6 bases, with 16 bases left between them. The CDR3 runs 15 residues. The CDR3 sequence: CASSNHRERAGELFF. DNA of the CDR3: TGTGCCAGCAGTAACCACAGGGAAAGGGCCGGGGAGCTGTTTTTT.

Only one count was recorded for this clone. This rearrangement joins TRBV6-1 to TRBJ2-2, with D unclear. The V gene's germline CDR1 is MNHNS and CDR2 SASEGT. The V end was cut by 1 base, the J end by 4 bases, with 7 bases between. This CDR3 has 14 amino acids. The CDR3 here is CASSEGLATGELFF. Written as DNA, the CDR3 is TGTGCCAGCAGTGAAGGGTTAGCCACCGGGGAGCTGTTTTTT.

This clone has a single count. V is TRBV5-4 and J is TRBJ2-3, with TRBD1 identical over 9 bases. Germline V gene lookup returns CDR1 SGHNT and CDR2 YYREEE (reference sequence). There are 15 residues in the CDR3. V trimming: 4 bases; J trimming: 2 bases; junction bases outside the gene matches: 5. This CDR3 reads CASSRGTGNTDTQYF. The CDR3 DNA reads as TGTGCCAGCAGCCGTGGGACAGGGAACACAGATACGCAGTATTTT.

The chain has TRBV4-1 and TRBJ1-1; D uncertain. Germline-derived CDR1 and CDR2 are MGHRA and YSYEKL. V lost 3 bases to trimming and J lost 0 bases, with 8 bases between them. The CDR3 covers 14 residues. The CDR3 loop is CASSQRFLNTEAFF. CDR3 bases: TGCGCCAGCAGCCAGCGCTTTTTGAACACTGAAGCTTTCTTT.

The chain couples TRBV9 to TRBJ1-4; no reliable D call. Trimming pared 0 bases from V and 7 bases from J, leaving 13 bases between. Germline loops: CDR1 SGDLS, CDR2 YYNGEE. There are 15 residues in the CDR3. In DNA, the CDR3 is TGTGCCAGCAGCGTAGATGTTTTCGGGATTGAAAAACTGTTTTTT. Translated: CASSVDVFGIEKLFF.

The gene calls are TRBV30 and TRBJ1-2; the D gene is possibly TRBD1 (6 bases). The V gene lost 3 bases and the J gene lost 3 bases, with 14 bases spanning the gap. This CDR3 has 14 amino acids. The germline V gene encodes CDR1 GTSNPN and CDR2 SVGIG (reference sequence). Here the CDR3 reads CAWSYWGADYGYTF. The CDR3 DNA sequence: TGTGCCTGGAGCTATTGGGGGGCGGACTATGGCTACACCTTC.

The chain is built from TRBV6-5 and TRBJ2-2; 9 bases line up with TRBD2. The germline V gene has CDR1 MNHEY and CDR2 SVGAGI. The length of the CDR3 is 14 residues. Trimming at V came to 7 bases and at J to 7 bases, leaving 7 bases not matched to a gene. CDR3 in DNA: TGTGCCAGCATGGGTAGCGGGAGTGGCGGGGAGCTGTTTTTT. Translated: CASMGSGSGGELFF.

V and J are TRBV30 and TRBJ1-1; possible D gene TRBD1, 5 bases. The CDR3 is made up of 13 amino acids. The V gene's germline CDR1 is GTSNPN and CDR2 SVGIG (reference sequence). Trimming pared 4 bases from V and 2 bases from J, leaving 11 bases between. CDR3 amino acids: CAWTRQGNTEAFF. In DNA, the CDR3 is TGTGCCTGGACTCGGCAGGGAAACACTGAAGCTTTCTTT.

The rearrangement links TRBV6-2 or TRBV6-3 to TRBJ2-7; 7 positions agree with TRBD2. Losses at the gene ends were 4 bases for V and 3 bases for J; bases not matched to a gene: 6. This CDR3 comprises 14 residues. The germline CDR1 and CDR2 sequences are MNHEY and SVGEGT. This CDR3 reads CASSWGGFHYEQYF. The CDR3 DNA reads TGTGCCAGCAGTTGGGGGGGGTTCCACTACGAGCAGTACTTC.

V usage is TRBV2 and J usage is TRBJ1-1; D gene ambiguous. The CDR3 is 12 amino acids. Germline lookup yields CDR1 SNHLY and CDR2 FYNNEI. V lost 6 bases and J 0 bases, leaving 5 bases between the germline ends. The CDR3 sequence: CASREMNTEAFF. The CDR3 nucleotides are TGTGCCAGCAGGGAAATGAACACTGAAGCTTTCTTT.

For this clone: This CDR3 is also generated by other DNA sequences in the sample. The V gene is TRBV19, the J gene TRBJ2-7, with TRBD1 matching 7 bases. The germline V gene encodes CDR1 LNHDA and CDR2 SQIVND (reference sequence). The length of the CDR3 is 15 residues. The V and J ends lost 8 bases and 4 bases, in that order; junction bases with no gene match: 14. DNA of the CDR3: TGTGCCAGTTCTCAAAGTGGCAGGGGGAAATACGAGCAGTACTTC. As protein: CASSQSGRGKYEQYF.

The genes are TRBV6-4 and TRBJ1-2, with D tentatively TRBD1 (5 bases). Trimming removed 2 bases from V and 3 bases from J, with 16 bases in between. Germline V gene data show CDR1 as MRHNA and CDR2 as SNTAGT. The CDR3 is 16 amino acids. The CDR3 here is CASSDRLGRQYYGYTF. The CDR3 DNA reads as TGTGCCAGCAGTGACCGTCTGGGGCGCCAATACTATGGCTACACCTTC.

CDR3 DNA: TGTGCCAGCAGGGGGACTAGCGGGACAAATGAGCAGTTCTTC. Its translation is CASRGTSGTNEQFF. This sequence joins TRBV6-5 and TRBJ2-1; 13 nucleotides align to TRBD2. V lost 6 bases and J lost 7; bases outside the gene matches: 3. CDR1 is MNHEY, CDR2 SVGAGI, per germline. The CDR3 runs 14 residues.

The chain recombines TRBV18 with TRBJ2-6; TRBD2 might be the D (5 bases). Germline assignment: CDR1 KGHSH and CDR2 LQKENI. The germline V and J ends were trimmed by 2 bases and 0 bases, with 17 bases remaining between them. The CDR3 sequence is 19 residues long. The CDR3 loop reads CASSPELGLLSSGANVLTF. DNA of the CDR3: TGTGCCAGCTCACCAGAACTAGGTCTCCTCAGCTCTGGGGCCAACGTCCTGACTTTC.